Sequencing of this T cell receptor (beta chain) was carried out in a study of blood T cell repertoires in COVID-19. Study as a whole: COVID-19 samples from acute and convalescent phases originated in the United States, Italy and Spain. The cDNA or gDNA used as material had been derived from T cells, B-cell-depleted T cells, or PBMCs.

A single count supports this clone. Clones were sequenced by immunoSEQ multiplex PCR, and TCRdb holds only the in-frame ones, with some missing. The data show around 24,000 clones, about 89% seen once. This CDR3 is 13 amino acids long. V lost 0 bases and J 5 bases, leaving 7 bases between the germline ends. The germline V gene encodes CDR1 SEHNR and CDR2 FQNEAQ (reference sequence). The chain links TRBV7-9 to TRBJ1-2; D gene unclear. Material for sequencing was peripheral blood. This clonotype was obtained from a man between 65 and 85 years old with COVID-19, enrolled during active disease. The CDR3 DNA follows: TGTGCCAGCAGCTTAGCCGCGTTTTATGGCTACACCTTC. Amino acid sequence: CASSLAAFYGYTF.